Listed here is a single T cell receptor (beta chain). This specimen belongs to a study of CD8 T cells in Susac syndrome. Random hexamers primed reverse transcription of 0.5 to 1 ug RNA. Amplification of TCR beta CDR3 spanned 54 Vbeta and 13 Jbeta via immunoSEQ multiplex PCR. TCRdb called the immunoSEQ multiplex PCR reads again in MiXCR, with one record for every CDR3 protein. Here the sample spans some 240,000 distinct CDR3 sequences, about 96% being singletons. Trimming took 4 bases from V and 4 from J, leaving 11 bases between them. CDR1 and CDR2 from the germline V gene are SNHLY and FYNNEI. This CDR3 comprises 13 residues.

Sequenced: CD4+ T cells from PBMCs. The sequence came from a human donor with Susac syndrome. The chain links TRBV2 to TRBJ2-7, with D perhaps matching TRBD1 or TRBD2 (5 bases each). The CDR3 DNA is TGTGCCAGCAGTGTCGGGACCAAGTACGAGCAGTACTTC. It translates to CASSVGTKYEQYF.